The 27 T cell receptor beta chains in this list originate from one sample, sequenced in a study of cytomegalovirus exposure and HLA in healthy donors. Primers: 60 Vbeta forward and 13 Jbeta reverse. Profiling relied on immunoSEQ multiplex PCR, and the TCRdb table lists in-frame clones only, not all of them. This sample's clone table lists 140,000 to 150,000 clones. The sample comprised PBMCs. These receptors came from a male donor in good health and CMV-seronegative.

As concerns this clone: The junction and the germline gene differ at one end; a read error may be behind it. The rearrangement links TRBV6-1 to TRBJ2-7; D might be TRBD1 (5 bases). The length of the CDR3 is 15 residues. Germline-derived CDR1 and CDR2 are MNHNS and SASEGT. The CDR3 spells CASSEVTARAYEQYF. Written as DNA, the CDR3 is TGTGCCAGCAGCGAAGTGACAGCCCGTGCCTACGAGCAGTACTTC.

J is TRBJ2-5 and V is TRBV7-3, with D tentatively TRBD2 (6 bases). CDR3 size: 14 residues. Trimming pared 3 bases from V and 5 bases from J, leaving 13 bases between. Germline lookup yields CDR1 SGHTA and CDR2 FQGTGA. In nucleotides, the CDR3 is TGTGCCAGCAGCTTGCAGGGAGGACGGGAGACCCAGTACTTC. It is translated as CASSLQGGRETQYF.

The V gene is TRBV7-2, the J gene TRBJ1-2; TRBD1 matches 7 bases. CDR1 and CDR2 (germline): SGHTA, FQGNSA. This CDR3 is 13 amino acids long. Trimming cost V 3 bases and J 4 bases; bases outside gene matches: 2. This chain's CDR3 is CASSLTGIYGYTF. The CDR3 DNA follows: TGTGCCAGCAGCTTGACAGGGATCTATGGCTACACCTTC.

The chain has TRBV18 and TRBJ2-1; 9 bases align to TRBD1. V shed 3 bases and J 8 bases; nucleotides not matched to a gene: 11. The CDR3 has 16 amino acids. CDR1 is KGHSH and CDR2 is LQKENI in the germline V gene. CDR3 loop: CASSPEDGQGRDEQFF. The CDR3 coding sequence is TGTGCCAGCTCACCCGAAGACGGACAGGGGCGCGATGAGCAGTTCTTC.

This chain links TRBV15 with TRBJ2-2, with 7 bases fitting TRBD1. The CDR3 length is 13 residues. V lost 5 bases, J lost 8 bases, and 5 bases stayed unmatched. CDR1 and CDR2 from the germline V gene are LNHNV and YYDKDF (reference sequence). For the CDR3, the DNA is TGTGCCACCAGCGTCGGGACAGCAGGGGAGCTGTTTTTT. Translated: CATSVGTAGELFF.

This chain uses TRBV10-3 with TRBJ1-5; D ambiguous. Germline V gives CDR1 ENHRY, CDR2 SYGVKD. The germline V and J ends were trimmed by 5 bases and 3 bases, with 8 bases remaining between them. The CDR3 is made up of 13 amino acids. In nucleotides, the CDR3 is TGTGCCATCAGTCCGGGGAACAATCAGCCCCAGCATTTT. Translating gives CAISPGNNQPQHF.

The chain links TRBV19 to TRBJ2-7, with D possibly matching TRBD1 (6 bases). Trimming took 4 bases from V and 4 from J, leaving 23 bases between them. CDR1 is LNHDA and CDR2 is SQIVND in the germline V gene (reference sequence). CDR3 length equals 17 residues. CDR3 loop: CASSSTRQAPIAYEQYF. CDR3 nucleotides: TGTGCCAGTAGTAGCACCCGACAGGCGCCGATCGCATACGAGCAGTACTTC.

The genes are TRBV9 and TRBJ2-3; 9 positions agree with TRBD2. This CDR3 spans 16 amino acids. J was trimmed by 4 bases and V by 0 bases; bases with no gene match: 6. Looked up from germline, CDR1 is SGDLS and CDR2 is YYNGEE. The CDR3 loop is CASSVDGGGGADTQYF. The CDR3 DNA reads as TGTGCCAGCAGCGTAGATGGCGGGGGGGGAGCAGATACGCAGTATTTT.

This chain links TRBV27 with TRBJ2-1; TRBD1 is a possible D gene (5 bases). Trimming left V 2 bases short and J 0 bases short, with 11 bases between. The germline CDR1 and CDR2 sequences are MNHEY and SMNVEV (reference sequence). The CDR3 covers 16 residues. The CDR3 protein is CASSLGASPSYNEQFF. CDR3 DNA sequence: TGTGCCAGCAGTTTAGGGGCTAGTCCCTCCTACAATGAGCAGTTCTTC.

This rearrangement joins TRBV7-6 to TRBJ1-2; 7 bases line up with TRBD1. The trim removed 4 bases at V and 5 bases at J, leaving 22 bases unmatched. CDR1 and CDR2 (germline): SGHVS, FNYEAQ. The CDR3 has 19 amino acids. Here the CDR3 DNA reads TGTGCCAGCAGCTATTTTGCGGCAAGGACAGGCGCTCCGCCGTATGGCTACACCTTC. Amino acids: CASSYFAARTGAPPYGYTF.

The CDR3: CASSPGQGNAYEQYF. The CDR3 nucleotides are TGTGCCAGCAGCCCAGGACAGGGTAATGCCTACGAGCAGTACTTC. The chain is built from TRBV5-4 and TRBJ2-7; TRBD1 aligns across 8 bases. The CDR3 spans 15 residues. V lost 4 bases to trimming and J lost 2 bases; unmatched junction nucleotides: 8. Germline assignment: CDR1 SGHNT and CDR2 YYREEE (reference sequence).

V usage is TRBV5-6 and J usage is TRBJ1-4, with TRBD1 matching over 7 bases. The length of the CDR3 is 15 residues. V shed 4 bases, J shed 6 bases, and the junction held 9 bases outside the gene matches. From germline, CDR1 is SGHDT and CDR2 YYEEEE. CDR3 sequence (DNA): TGTGCCAGCAGCCCATCAGGGGGAAGATATGAAAAACTGTTTTTT. Translation: CASSPSGGRYEKLFF.

V usage is TRBV7-2 and J usage is TRBJ1-1, with a tentative D call TRBD1 (6 bases). The germline gives CDR1 SGHTA, CDR2 FQGNSA. The CDR3 has 13 residues. Deletions cut 8 bases from V and 8 bases from J, with 18 bases between. CDR3 coding DNA: TGTGCCAGCCTCTCAAGCACAGGGACCGAAGCTTTCTTT. Its protein product is CASLSSTGTEAFF.

The chain joins TRBV5-8 to TRBJ2-7; TRBD1 agrees at 7 bases. Unmatched junction bases numbered 10, after V lost 5 bases and J lost 2 bases. Germline CDR1 reads SGHTS; CDR2 reads YDEGEE. The CDR3 is made up of 15 amino acids. The chain's CDR3 is CASRFTVGTAYEQYF. CDR3 DNA sequence: TGTGCCAGCAGGTTTACGGTTGGGACAGCCTACGAGCAGTACTTC.

This sequence joins TRBV19 and TRBJ1-2; D may be TRBD1 (5 bases). CDR3 size: 10 residues. V was shortened by 8 bases and J by 8 bases, with 9 bases between the two germline ends. Per germline, CDR1 LNHDA and CDR2 SQIVND (reference sequence). The CDR3 sequence is CASGGDGYTF. DNA for the CDR3: TGTGCCAGTGGAGGGGACGGCTACACCTTC.

The chain employs TRBV18 and TRBJ2-2, with 9 bases lining up with TRBD1. CDR1 is KGHSH, CDR2 LQKENI, per germline. J was trimmed by 3 bases and V by 3 bases; bases with no gene match: 5. The CDR3 spans 16 residues. The CDR3 sequence: CASSPQQGADTGELFF. Here the CDR3 DNA reads TGTGCCAGCTCACCTCAACAGGGGGCAGACACCGGGGAGCTGTTTTTT.

The chain employs TRBV6-1 and TRBJ2-1; D is unresolved. The CDR3 has 15 residues. Trimming took off 3 bases at V and 10 bases at J, with 19 bases between the two ends. The V gene's germline CDR1 is MNHNS and CDR2 SASEGT. CDR3 in DNA: TGTGCCAGCAGTGAGGTTGTCAGTGCGGCCGACGAGCAGTTCTTC. Protein: CASSEVVSAADEQFF.

The gene calls are TRBV5-6 and TRBJ1-3, with 7 bases lining up with TRBD1. V was clipped by 1 base and J by 3 bases; unmatched bases: 7. There are 16 residues in the CDR3. Germline CDR1 and CDR2: SGHDT and YYEEEE. The CDR3 is CASSLNRGLGGNTIYF. The DNA for the CDR3 is TGTGCCAGCAGCTTGAACAGGGGATTAGGTGGAAACACCATATATTTT.

The V call is TRBV5-1, the J call TRBJ2-5, with a possible D match to TRBD1 (6 bases). From germline, CDR1 is SGHRS and CDR2 YFSETQ. The CDR3 is made up of 16 amino acids. V shed 3 bases and J shed 0 bases, with 15 bases lying between them. The CDR3 sequence: CASSSQTDRHQETQYF. The CDR3 coding sequence is TGCGCCAGCAGCTCTCAAACAGACAGGCACCAAGAGACCCAGTACTTC.

The chain recombines TRBV28 with TRBJ2-7; weak D call: TRBD1 (5 bases). V lost 5 bases and J lost 6, with 14 bases in between. The germline gives CDR1 MDHEN, CDR2 SYDVKM. The CDR3 loop spans 13 amino acids. CDR3 loop: CASSTIDRGEQYF. The CDR3 coding sequence is TGTGCCAGCAGTACCATAGACAGAGGCGAGCAGTACTTC. Full variable domain (rest looked up from reference TRBV28 and TRBJ2-7): DVKVTQSSRYLVKRTGEKVFLECVQDMDHENMFWYRQDPGLGLRLIYFSYDVKMKEKGDIPEGYSVSREKKERFSLILESASTNQTSMYLCASSTIDRGEQYFGPGTRLTVT.

The J gene is TRBJ2-5, the V gene TRBV18, with unresolved D. The CDR3 is 13 amino acids. V dropped 8 bases and J dropped 5 bases, with 15 bases sitting between them. Germline-derived CDR1 and CDR2 are KGHSH and LQKENI. In DNA, the CDR3 is TGTGCCAGCGTCATAGTCCCACAGGAGACCCAGTACTTC. It codes for CASVIVPQETQYF.

V usage is TRBV18 and J usage is TRBJ2-5; no reliable D call. The V end was cut by 0 bases, the J end by 5 bases, with 16 bases between. This CDR3 spans 16 amino acids. Per the germline V gene, CDR1 is KGHSH and CDR2 is LQKENI. The CDR3 DNA is TGTGCCAGCTCACCACCGGCGCACAGTCGAACGGAGACCCAGTACTTC. This gives the protein CASSPPAHSRTETQYF.

The chain couples TRBV7-8 to TRBJ1-1; D remains unclear. The length of the CDR3 is 16 residues. CDR1 is SGHVS, CDR2 FQNEAQ, per germline. V was clipped by 5 bases and J by 0 bases, with 16 bases between them. The DNA of the CDR3 is TGTGCCAGCAGCCCGTCGTTGGGGAGGGTGAACACTGAAGCTTTCTTT. Translated, it gives CASSPSLGRVNTEAFF.

J is TRBJ1-1 and V is TRBV9; 11 positions agree with TRBD1. The CDR3 runs 18 residues. The germline CDR1 and CDR2 sequences are SGDLS and YYNGEE. V shed 0 bases and J 3 bases; nucleotides not matched to a gene: 10. DNA for the CDR3: TGTGCCAGCAGCGTAGCTATAGGACAGGGGGCGGTGGACACTGAAGCTTTCTTT. Amino acids: CASSVAIGQGAVDTEAFF. Variable domain in full (rest from reference TRBV9 and TRBJ1-1): DSGVTQTPKHLITATGQRVTLRCSPRSGDLSVYWYQQSLDQGLQFLIQYYNGEERAKGNILERFSAQQFPDLHSELNLSSLELGDSALYFCASSVAIGQGAVDTEAFFGQGTRLTVV.

The rearrangement joins TRBV5-1 to TRBJ2-1, with 10 bases aligning to TRBD1. Trimming took 4 bases from V and 6 from J; bases not matched to a gene: 10. Per the germline V gene, CDR1 is SGHRS and CDR2 is YFSETQ. The CDR3 loop spans 16 amino acids. DNA of the CDR3: TGCGCCAGCAGCCCGGGGGGACAGGGGATTAGCAATGAGCAGTTCTTC. Translating gives CASSPGGQGISNEQFF.

The chain links TRBV9 to TRBJ1-1; no definite D call. The ends were cut back, 0 bases at V and 6 bases at J, with 9 bases in the middle. Germline V CDR1 and CDR2: SGDLS, YYNGEE. The CDR3 runs to 13 residues. The CDR3 here is CASSVVGSSEAFF. The CDR3 DNA is TGTGCCAGCAGCGTAGTGGGGAGCTCTGAAGCTTTCTTT. The whole variable domain, filled in from reference TRBV9 and TRBJ1-1, reads DSGVTQTPKHLITATGQRVTLRCSPRSGDLSVYWYQQSLDQGLQFLIQYYNGEERAKGNILERFSAQQFPDLHSELNLSSLELGDSALYFCASSVVGSSEAFFGQGTRLTVV.

The chain's CDR3 is CASSLPPASPMNTEAFF. DNA for the CDR3: TGTGCCAGCAGTTTACCGCCAGCTAGCCCTATGAACACTGAAGCTTTCTTT. J is TRBJ1-1 and V is TRBV28; no clear D gene. Trimming took 2 bases from V and 0 from J, leaving 16 bases between them. Per germline, CDR1 MDHEN and CDR2 SYDVKM. The CDR3 has 17 residues.